Listed below are T cell receptor beta chains from one sample, sequenced in a study of blood T cell repertoires in COVID-19. Using immunoSEQ multiplex PCR, the repertoire was profiled, and TCRdb retains in-frame clones only, with some absent. Among 56,000 or so clones listed, about 83% were seen once. The material sequenced was peripheral blood. These receptors came from a man aged 50-59 years with acute or convalescent COVID-19. Each CDR3 is given without its conserved first and last residue.

v_call cdr3_aa
TRBV28 ASSLGPGLTNEKLF
TRBV27 ASSARTGSLYGYT
TRBV14 ASSRGGNSPLH
TRBV7-9 ASSPRGPDTQY
TRBV19 ASSTQVNTEAF
TRBV11-3 ASSLGQNYGYT
TRBV29-1 SVGASNTEAF
TRBV15 ATSREGQIVTEAF
TRBV3-1/TRBV3-2 ASSQERGGFKETQY
TRBV7-6 ASSLSTGFGNTIY
TRBV7-9 ASSSLGEASYNEQF
TRBV7-2 ASRPTQGAYTEAF